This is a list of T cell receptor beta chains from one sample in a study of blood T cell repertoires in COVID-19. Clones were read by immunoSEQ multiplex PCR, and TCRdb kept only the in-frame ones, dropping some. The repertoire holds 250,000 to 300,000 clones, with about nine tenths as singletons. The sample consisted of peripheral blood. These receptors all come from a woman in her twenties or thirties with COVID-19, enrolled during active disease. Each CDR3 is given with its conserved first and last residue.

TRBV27	CASSLSRYNEQFF
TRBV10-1	CATGTPDTGELFF
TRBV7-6	CASSQGRQLNTEAFF
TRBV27	CASKPGRETYEQYF
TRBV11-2	CASSLDQESWDRKWYTEAFF
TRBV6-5	CASSYQGDSGSNEQYF
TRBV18	CASSEGTGPNYGYTF
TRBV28	CASHASGATYEQYF
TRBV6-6	CASSYYGTSGRYEQYF
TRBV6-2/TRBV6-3	CASSYGGSGTYEQYF
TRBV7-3	CASSCPPDRAEETQYF
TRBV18	CASSPQIQGNEQYF
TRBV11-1	CASSLAALAGVSEQFF
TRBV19	CASSIMGVAKNIQYF
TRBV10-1	CASSETGDYEQYF
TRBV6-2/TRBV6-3	CASSKLNEQFF
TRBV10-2	CASTLTGGDYEQYF
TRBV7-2	CASSLLAGGIYEQYF
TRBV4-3	CASSHKRTDPNTGELFF
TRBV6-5	CASSYTISGDEQYF
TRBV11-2	CASSLAGGSNEQFF
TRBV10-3	CAISPQGYGYTF
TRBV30	CAWSQGDGNTIYF
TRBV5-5	CASSFSDLPSSYEQYF